These 14 T cell receptor beta chains were all obtained from the same sample, sequenced in a study of blood T cell repertoires in COVID-19. Sequencing was performed with immunoSEQ multiplex PCR; in TCRdb, only in-frame clones are kept and a portion is missing. Here the sample spans about 220,000 clones, around 81% being singletons. What was sequenced was peripheral blood. Source of these receptors: a woman between 70 and 85 years old with acute or convalescent COVID-19.

This clone was detected a few times. The rearrangement uses TRBV6-5 and TRBJ1-1, with 8 nucleotides matching TRBD1. This CDR3 has 15 amino acids. Germline trimming cut 6 bases from V and 3 bases from J; bases unmatched to any gene: 9. Germline V CDR1 and CDR2: MNHEY, SVGAGI. This chain's CDR3 is CASRNNGQGDTEAFF. CDR3 nucleotide sequence: TGTGCCAGCAGGAATAACGGACAGGGTGACACTGAAGCTTTCTTT.

This clone was counted only a few times. This sequence joins TRBV27 and TRBJ2-5; perhaps TRBD2 as D (7 bases). This CDR3 contains 16 residues. CDR1 is MNHEY and CDR2 is SMNVEV in the germline V gene (reference sequence). Trimming left V 1 base short and J 1 base short, with 13 bases between. The chain's CDR3 is CASSLYPAGAQETQYF. In nucleotides, the CDR3 is TGTGCCAGCAGTTTATACCCGGCGGGGGCCCAAGAGACCCAGTACTTC.

J is TRBJ2-3 and V is TRBV30; no clear D. CDR1 and CDR2 (germline): GTSNPN, SVGIG (reference sequence). Between the trimmed V and J ends, which lost 3 bases and 0 bases, there was a span of 10 bases. The CDR3 extends over 14 amino acids. CDR3 coding DNA: TGTGCCTGGAGGTCCGTGGCTAGCACAGATACGCAGTATTTT. Its protein product is CAWRSVASTDTQYF. Full variable domain (remainder filled in from reference TRBV30 and TRBJ2-3): SQTIHQWPATLVQPVGSPLSLECTVEGTSNPNLYWYRQAAGRGLQLLFYSVGIGQISSEVPQNLSASRPQDRQFILSSKKLLLSDSGFYLCAWRSVASTDTQYFGPGTRLTVL.

DNA for the CDR3: TGCGCCAGCAGCTCCGGGACTAGCGGGAGGAACGAGCAGTTCTTC. Its translation: CASSSGTSGRNEQFF. This chain connects TRBV5-1 to TRBJ2-1; 15 nucleotides agree with TRBD2. The germline V gene has CDR1 SGHRS and CDR2 YFSETQ. V lost 3 bases to trimming and J lost 10 bases; unmatched junction nucleotides: 5. The CDR3 sequence is 15 residues long.

V and J are TRBV5-4 and TRBJ2-2; TRBD2 is a possible D gene (6 bases). CDR3 length: 15 amino acids. Germline CDR1 reads SGHNT; CDR2 reads YYREEE (reference sequence). The V end lost 0 bases, the J end lost 5 bases, and 11 bases lay between the germline ends. The CDR3 loop is CASSLELGRTGELFF. The CDR3, as DNA: TGTGCCAGCAGCTTGGAGTTGGGGAGGACCGGGGAGCTGTTTTTT.

CDR3 nucleotides: TGCGCCAGCAGCCAAGATCGAATCAGGGGTGGAAATAATTCACCCCTCCACTTT. This codes for CASSQDRIRGGNNSPLHF. The gene calls are TRBV4-1 and TRBJ1-6, with D perhaps matching TRBD1 (6 bases). The germline gives CDR1 MGHRA, CDR2 YSYEKL. Trimming removed 0 bases from V and 5 bases from J, with 17 bases in between. The CDR3 totals 18 residues.

The rearrangement links TRBV6-5 to TRBJ1-2; 8 bases are a match to TRBD1. The CDR3 is made up of 14 amino acids. Germline loops: CDR1 MNHEY, CDR2 SVGAGI. V shed 4 bases and J 5 bases; nucleotides not matched to a gene: 6. CDR3 in amino acids: CASSSPGQVYGYTF. In DNA form, the CDR3 reads TGTGCCAGCAGTTCTCCGGGACAGGTTTATGGCTACACCTTC.

The chain links TRBV7-6 to TRBJ2-3, with a weak D call TRBD1 (6 bases). The CDR3 covers 15 residues. The germline V gene encodes CDR1 SGHVS and CDR2 FNYEAQ. V lost 1 base and J 1 base, leaving 9 bases between the germline ends. The CDR3 protein is CASSLVNRGTDTQYF. CDR3 sequence (DNA): TGTGCCAGCAGCTTAGTTAACAGGGGCACAGATACGCAGTATTTT. Together with reference TRBV7-6 and TRBJ2-3, the CDR3 gives the full variable domain: GAGVSQSPRYKVTKRGQDVALRCDPISGHVSLYWYRQALGQGPEFLTYFNYEAQQDKSGLPNDRFSAERPEGSISTLTIQRTEQRDSAMYRCASSLVNRGTDTQYFGPGTRLTVL.

The rearrangement joins TRBV14 to TRBJ2-2; the match to TRBD2 covers 9 bases. CDR1 and CDR2 (germline): SGHDN, FVKESK. The length of the CDR3 is 22 residues. V lost 3 bases, J lost 2 bases, and 22 bases stayed unmatched. The DNA of the CDR3 is TGTGCCAGCAGCCACCTACACGACAGGTCCTCAGCGGGGGGACTAAACACCGGGGAGCTGTTTTTT. Amino acid sequence: CASSHLHDRSSAGGLNTGELFF.

The gene calls are TRBV18 and TRBJ2-4; no reliable D call. Germline V gene data show CDR1 as KGHSH and CDR2 as LQKENI. V was shortened by 1 base and J by 6 bases, with 16 bases between the two germline ends. The CDR3 runs to 16 residues. The CDR3 is CASSPQPPPPGNIQYF. The CDR3 nucleotides are TGTGCCAGCTCACCACAGCCCCCGCCCCCCGGAAACATTCAGTACTTC.

The gene calls are TRBV7-2 and TRBJ1-1; 7 nucleotides agree with TRBD1. Germline lookup yields CDR1 SGHTA and CDR2 FQGNSA. Unmatched junction bases numbered 10, after V lost 5 bases and J lost 10 bases. The CDR3 has 13 amino acids. Written as DNA, the CDR3 is TGTGCCAGCAGCCAATACGGAGGGACAGTAGCTTTCTTT. It yields the protein CASSQYGGTVAFF.

The chain couples TRBV5-5 to TRBJ2-3; the D gene is possibly TRBD1 (6 bases). The CDR3 consists of 14 residues. Between the trimmed V and J ends, which lost 0 bases and 4 bases, there was a span of 9 bases. Germline CDR1 SGHKS, CDR2 YYEKEE (reference sequence). In DNA form, the CDR3 reads TGTGCCAGCAGCTTGGCCGCAGGGGCAGATACGCAGTATTTT. Encoded protein: CASSLAAGADTQYF.

The chain employs TRBV5-5 and TRBJ2-3, with a possible D match to TRBD2 (6 bases). Looked up from germline, CDR1 is SGHKS and CDR2 is YYEKEE (reference sequence). This CDR3 region has 14 residues. V was clipped by 2 bases and J by 4 bases, with 11 bases between them. CDR3 residues: CASSLGRRSDTQYF. CDR3 coding DNA: TGTGCCAGCAGCTTAGGGAGGCGCTCAGATACGCAGTATTTT.

This rearrangement joins TRBV3-1 (or the pseudogene TRBV3-2) to TRBJ2-4; no firm D call. Germline CDR1 reads LGHDT; CDR2 reads YNNKEL (reference sequence). V gave up 1 base and J gave up 6 bases, with 4 bases separating them. The CDR3 runs 12 residues. The CDR3 is CASSQGPNIQYF. The CDR3 bases are TGTGCCAGCAGCCAAGGGCCAAACATTCAGTACTTC.